The rows below give T cell receptor beta chains drawn from one sample of a study of T cells after yellow fever vaccination. TCRdb reanalysed the 5' RACE reads using MiXCR and keeps one entry per CDR3 protein. This sample carries about 350,000 distinct CDR3 sequences, 8% to 9.5% of them seen once, and the ten largest clones take 17%. The material sequenced was PBMCs, taken roughly seven weeks after the first yellow fever vaccination. These receptors came from a man between 18 and 35 years old who received the YFV17D yellow fever vaccine. The CDR3 runs from the conserved cysteine through the conserved F or W. D genes are given only for firm matches. Size tells how often a clone was seen (once, few, many) or the class of an expanded clone, and some rows leave it out.

cdr3_length j_call d_call v_call clone_size cdr3_nt cdr3_aa
10 TRBJ1-1 - TRBV9 few TGTGCCAGCAGCCCCGGACAAGCTTTCTTT CASSPGQAFF
14 TRBJ1-4 - TRBV19 few TGTGCCAGTAGTATCGGGGCAGGGATCGAAAAACTGTTTTTT CASSIGAGIEKLFF
15 TRBJ2-7 TRBD1 TRBV4-1 - TGCGCCAGCAGCCAAGGACAGGGACCTTCCGGGGAGCAGTACTTC CASSQGQGPSGEQYF
16 TRBJ2-1 - TRBV7-8 many TGTGCCAGCAGCCCGGGGTTTGGGGACAAGAACAATGAGCAGTTCTTC CASSPGFGDKNNEQFF
16 TRBJ1-2 - TRBV5-1 few TGCGCCAGCAGCGATCCCCAGGGGAAAACTAACTATGGCTACACCTTC CASSDPQGKTNYGYTF
14 TRBJ2-7 TRBD2 TRBV20-1 - TGCAGTGCTACTTGGCCTAGCGGGGGCTACGAGCAGTACTTC CSATWPSGGYEQYF
17 TRBJ2-6 - TRBV7-2 - TGTGCCAGCAGCTTAGCCCTTGGGGGGTCTGGGGCCAACGTCCTGACTTTC CASSLALGGSGANVLTF
14 TRBJ2-5 - TRBV30 - TGTGCCTGGAGTGCGGCGGGTGGAGAGGAGACCCAGTACTTC CAWSAAGGEETQYF
15 TRBJ1-4 TRBD1 TRBV7-2 - TGTGCCAGCAGCTCACAGGGGGGGATCAATGAAAAACTGTTTTTT CASSSQGGINEKLFF
14 TRBJ2-1 TRBD2 TRBV4-1 once TGCGCCAGCAGCCCACTGAACGCGGGGGATGGGCAGTTCTTC CASSPLNAGDGQFF
10 TRBJ1-1 - TRBV7-9 few TGTGCCAGCAGCTTAGGGTCCGCTTTCTTT CASSLGSAFF
13 TRBJ2-5 - TRBV7-9 many TGTGCCAGCAGCACGACAGTCCAAGAGACCCAGTACTTC CASSTTVQETQYF
16 TRBJ2-3 - TRBV11-3 - TGTGCCAGCAGCTTAGGTACAGGGACAAGCACAGATACGCAGTATTTT CASSLGTGTSTDTQYF
13 TRBJ2-3 - TRBV5-6 many TGTGCCAGCAGTTGGGATCGGACAGATACGCAGTATTTT CASSWDRTDTQYF
17 TRBJ2-3 TRBD2 TRBV7-9 few TGTGCCAGCAGCTTAGCGAGGCTAGCGGGGGCCACAGATACGCAGTATTTT CASSLARLAGATDTQYF
17 TRBJ2-1 TRBD1 TRBV6-2/TRBV6-3 many TGTGCCAGCAGTTACTCGTCTCCCTGGGACAGGATCAATGAGCAGTTCTTC CASSYSSPWDRINEQFF
15 TRBJ2-3 TRBD2 TRBV20-1 - TGCAGTGCATTAGCGGGGGGCAGAGCCACAGATACGCAGTATTTT CSALAGGRATDTQYF
15 TRBJ2-7 TRBD1 TRBV27 few TGTGCCAGCAGTGTATCGACAGGGGGCGCCTACGAGCAGTACTTC CASSVSTGGAYEQYF
15 TRBJ2-1 - TRBV10-2 - TGCGCCAGCAGTGAGGGGGGGGGGGGCCTCTATGAGCAGTTCTTC CASSEGGGGLYEQFF
13 TRBJ2-1 - TRBV5-1 - TGCGCCAGCAGCTTGCCGGTGGGGGATGAGCAGTTCTTC CASSLPVGDEQFF
15 TRBJ2-5 TRBD1 TRBV5-4 - TGTGCCAGCATCCCAGGACAGGGAGGACGGGAGACCCAGTACTTC CASIPGQGGRETQYF
12 TRBJ2-7 - TRBV11-1 - TGTGCCAGCAGCCCTTCAGGGCACGAGCAGTACTTC CASSPSGHEQYF
16 TRBJ1-6 TRBD1 TRBV6-4 - TGTGCCAGCAGTGACTCCCCAGGGGGCTTGGGTTCACCCCTCCACTTT CASSDSPGGLGSPLHF
13 TRBJ1-1 TRBD1 TRBV5-1 many TGCGCCAGCAGCTTACAGGGGCGGACTGAAGCTTTCTTT CASSLQGRTEAFF
13 TRBJ1-2 - TRBV5-5 few TGTGCCAGCAGCTCGGGACATAACTATGGCTACACCTTC CASSSGHNYGYTF
13 TRBJ2-5 - TRBV5-4 many TGTGCCAGCAGCTTGGACCACAAGGAGACCCAGTACTTC CASSLDHKETQYF